This TCR beta chain is from a study of monozygotic twins with inflammatory bowel disease. The germline CDR1 and CDR2 sequences are SGHRS and YFSETQ. The length of the CDR3 is 13 residues. TCRdb reworked the 5' RACE reads into one entry per CDR3 protein, no DNA. The repertoire table contains around 380,000 distinct CDR3 sequences. This clonotype originated in a human donor with ulcerative colitis or Crohn's disease, or a healthy co-twin of an affected twin (not recorded which). Material for sequencing was blood. The V and J genes are TRBV5-1 and TRBJ2-7; TCRdb names TRBD1, which stays unverified in the absence of DNA. CDR3 region: CASSLRQGDEQYF.